Presented here are 12 T cell receptor beta chains from one specimen sequenced in a study of T cells in Graves' hyperthyroidism and ophthalmopathy. Researchers amplified the TCR beta CDR3 regions from RNA transcripts. The TCR CDR3 was amplified in a first-round RT-PCR using the HTBI primer set. Using its own MiXCR run on the multiplex PCR reads, TCRdb lists one record per CDR3 protein. The data contain more than 500,000 distinct CDR3 sequences, 15% to 20% of them singletons. Sequencing was done on a sample of blood. The origin of the receptors is a woman in her thirties with Graves' hyperthyroidism.

Ten or more counts support this clonotype. The chain combines TRBV6-2 or TRBV6-3 with TRBJ2-7; D perhaps matches TRBD2 (6 bases). CDR1 and CDR2 from the germline V gene are MNHEY and SVGEGT. V lost 2 bases, J lost 3 bases, and 29 bases lay in between. CDR3 length: 20 residues. The CDR3 loop is CASSYPTNKGSGYLLYEQYF. The CDR3 DNA reads as TGTGCCAGCAGTTACCCAACCAACAAGGGTAGCGGCTACTTACTCTACGAGCAGTACTTC.

This clonotype was seen many times. The chain carries TRBV2 and TRBJ2-1; TRBD1 might be the D (6 bases). V shed 5 bases and J shed 9 bases, with 26 bases lying between them. Germline V lookup: CDR1 SNHLY, CDR2 FYNNEI. The CDR3 totals 17 residues. The CDR3 DNA follows: TGTGCCAGCAGTCGATTAAGAACTATGGGGGCTGGTGGTGAGCAGTTCTTC. Residues: CASSRLRTMGAGGEQFF.

This clonotype has at least ten counts. The chain uses TRBV7-9 and TRBJ2-7, with 7 bases identical to TRBD1. V lost 5 bases, J lost 5 bases, and 9 bases stayed unmatched. The CDR3 is 14 residues long. CDR1 and CDR2 from the germline V gene are SEHNR and FQNEAQ (reference sequence). CDR3 DNA: TGTGCCAGCAGCCGGCTGACAGGGTGGGACGAGCAGTACTTC. Translating it yields CASSRLTGWDEQYF.

This clonotype was seen a few times. This chain joins TRBV28 and TRBJ1-2, with D unresolved. Trimming cost V 7 bases and J 4 bases, with 10 bases left between them. The germline CDR1 and CDR2 sequences are MDHEN and SYDVKM. CDR3 length: 12 amino acids. CDR3 sequence (DNA): TGTGCCAGCACTCACGAAGGCTATGGCTACACCTTC. This sequence encodes CASTHEGYGYTF.

This clonotype was observed at least ten times. The rearrangement uses TRBV27 and TRBJ1-2; no firm D call. The CDR3 consists of 14 residues. V lost 0 bases and J 4 bases, leaving 9 bases between the germline ends. Germline V gene lookup returns CDR1 MNHEY and CDR2 SMNVEV (reference sequence). Written as DNA, the CDR3 is TGTGCCAGCAGTTTATCTGGGTATTCCTATGGCTACACCTTC. Translation: CASSLSGYSYGYTF.

This clonotype came up many times. The chain recombines TRBV18 with TRBJ1-6; tentative D call: TRBD1 (6 bases). This CDR3 is 15 amino acids long. The V and J ends lost 6 bases and 4 bases respectively, with 13 bases between them. The germline CDR1 and CDR2 sequences are KGHSH and LQKENI. CDR3 region: CASSPRQDYNSPLHF. CDR3 coding DNA: TGTGCCAGCTCCCCGCGACAGGATTATAATTCACCCCTCCACTTT. Full variable domain (outside the CDR3, taken from reference TRBV18 and TRBJ1-6): NAGVMQNPRHLVRRRGQEARLRCSPMKGHSHVYWYRQLPEEGLKFMVYLQKENIIDESGMPKERFSAEFPKEGPSILRIQQVVRGDSAAYFCASSPRQDYNSPLHFGNGTRLTVT.

The CDR3 spells CASSGGTSGTISYNEQFF. The CDR3 coding sequence is TGTGCCAGCAGCGGGGGTACTAGCGGAACTATATCCTACAATGAGCAGTTCTTC. J is TRBJ2-1 and V is TRBV3-1; 8 bases align to TRBD2. Germline lookup yields CDR1 LGHDT and CDR2 YNNKEL (reference sequence). With V trimmed by 5 bases and J by 1 base, 13 bases remained unmatched. This CDR3 contains 18 residues.

This clonotype was counted between two and nine times. The J gene is TRBJ2-5, the V gene TRBV7-8; a weak D match, TRBD1 (6 bases). V was shortened by 5 bases and J by 4 bases, with 14 bases between the two germline ends. CDR1 SGHVS and CDR2 FQNEAQ come from the germline V gene. This CDR3 region has 14 residues. This CDR3 reads CASSRGQSGETQYF. The CDR3 DNA sequence: TGTGCCAGCAGCCGCGGACAGTCCGGAGAGACCCAGTACTTC.

This clonotype was recorded a few times. The genes are TRBV6-1 and TRBJ2-2; TRBD2 aligns across 8 bases. Per the germline V gene, CDR1 is MNHNS and CDR2 is SASEGT. The CDR3 runs 16 residues. V shed 6 bases and J 6 bases; nucleotides not matched to a gene: 12. This CDR3 is CASSRTGGGAAGELFF. DNA of the CDR3: TGTGCCAGCAGCCGCACGGGGGGGGGGGCTGCCGGGGAGCTGTTTTTT.

This clonotype appeared many times. This sequence joins TRBV11-1 and TRBJ2-5; D may be TRBD1 or TRBD2 (5 bases each). V lost 8 bases and J lost 5, with 15 bases in between. Germline V gene sequence: CDR1 SGHAT, CDR2 FQDESV (reference sequence). The CDR3 spans 13 residues. The DNA for the CDR3 is TGTGCCAGCGAGGGGACGGGGCTGGAGACCCAGTACTTC. Its protein is CASEGTGLETQYF.

This clonotype has just a few counts. This chain uses TRBV18 with TRBJ1-2; possible D gene TRBD1, 6 bases. Germline V gene lookup returns CDR1 KGHSH and CDR2 LQKENI. V lost 1 base to trimming and J lost 4 bases, with 10 bases between them. The length of the CDR3 is 14 residues. In nucleotides, the CDR3 is TGTGCCAGCTCACCACGACAGGACCCCTATGGCTACACCTTC. Translated: CASSPRQDPYGYTF.

This sequence joins TRBV19 and TRBJ1-2; 8 bases match TRBD1. Germline V gene sequence: CDR1 LNHDA, CDR2 SQIVND (reference sequence). After removal of 6 bases from V and 6 bases from J, the junction contained 6 bases not matched to a gene. This CDR3 comprises 13 residues. The CDR3 coding sequence is TGTGCCAGTAGCTGGACAGGGATGGATGGCTACACCTTC. Translation: CASSWTGMDGYTF.